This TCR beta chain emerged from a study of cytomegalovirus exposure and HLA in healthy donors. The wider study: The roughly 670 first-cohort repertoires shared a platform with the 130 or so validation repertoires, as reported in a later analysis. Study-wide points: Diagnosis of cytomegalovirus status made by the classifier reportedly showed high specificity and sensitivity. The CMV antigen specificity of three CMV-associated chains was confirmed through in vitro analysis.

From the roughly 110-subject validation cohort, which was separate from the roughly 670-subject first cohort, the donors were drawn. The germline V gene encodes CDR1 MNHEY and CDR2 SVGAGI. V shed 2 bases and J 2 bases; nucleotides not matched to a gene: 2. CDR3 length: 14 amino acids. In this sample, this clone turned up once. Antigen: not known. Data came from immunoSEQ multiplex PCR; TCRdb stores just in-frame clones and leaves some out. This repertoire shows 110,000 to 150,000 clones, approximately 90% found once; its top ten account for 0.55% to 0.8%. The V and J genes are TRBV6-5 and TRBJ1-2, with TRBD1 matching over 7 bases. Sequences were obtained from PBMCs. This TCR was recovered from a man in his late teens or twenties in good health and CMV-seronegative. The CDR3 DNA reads TGTGCCAGCAGTTACGCGGGACAGAACTATGGCTACACCTTC. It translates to CASSYAGQNYGYTF.